The T cell receptor (beta chain) described here comes from a study of blood T cell repertoires in COVID-19. Germline lookup yields CDR1 LGHDT and CDR2 YNNKEL (reference sequence). With V trimmed by 0 bases and J by 6 bases, 5 bases remained unmatched. The length of the CDR3 is 15 residues. The study drew participants aged about 18 to 89 years from some 24 US areas. There are a few counts of this clone. Data came from immunoSEQ multiplex PCR; TCRdb stores just in-frame clones and leaves some out. Found here are roughly 180,000 clones, about 85% of them singletons; the top ten hold 5.6%. The chain couples TRBV3-1 (or the pseudogene TRBV3-2) to TRBJ2-4, with 7 nucleotides matching TRBD2. The specimen sequenced was PBMCs or T cells enriched from blood (not recorded which). The clonotype was recovered from a woman in her thirties or forties with acute COVID-19. In DNA form, the CDR3 reads TGTGCCAGCAGCCAAGATTGGGGGGGTCTAAACATTCAGTACTTC. Amino acids: CASSQDWGGLNIQYF.